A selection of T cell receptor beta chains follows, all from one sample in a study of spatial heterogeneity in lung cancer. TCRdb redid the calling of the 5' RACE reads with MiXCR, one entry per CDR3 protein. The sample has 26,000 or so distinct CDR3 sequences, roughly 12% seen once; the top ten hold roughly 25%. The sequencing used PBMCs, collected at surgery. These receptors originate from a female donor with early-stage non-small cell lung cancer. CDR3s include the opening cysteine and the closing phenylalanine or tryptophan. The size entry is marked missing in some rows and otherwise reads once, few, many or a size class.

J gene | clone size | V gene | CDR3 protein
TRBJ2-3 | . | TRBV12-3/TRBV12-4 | CASSLQGAADTQYF
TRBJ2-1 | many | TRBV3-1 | CASSQESGEQFF
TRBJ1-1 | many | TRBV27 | CASSLSGGALNTEAFF
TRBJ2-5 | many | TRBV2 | CASLYPWDRLQETQYF
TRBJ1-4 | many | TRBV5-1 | CATKDRVGEKLFF
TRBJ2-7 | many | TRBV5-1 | CASSLGNGGYEQYF
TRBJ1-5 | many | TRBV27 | CASSFRGSNQPQHF
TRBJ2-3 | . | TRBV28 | CASSSPGHPTDTQYF
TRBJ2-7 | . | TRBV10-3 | CAISEAGVDYDQYF
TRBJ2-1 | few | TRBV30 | CAWSARQVGGEQFF
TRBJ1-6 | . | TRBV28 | CASSSVGDSDSPLHF
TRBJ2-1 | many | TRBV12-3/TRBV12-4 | CASSPQLAGGYNEQFF
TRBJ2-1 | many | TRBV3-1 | CASSPGTSGSRFF
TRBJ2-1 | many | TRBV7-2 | CASSLEGRDRLYNEQFF
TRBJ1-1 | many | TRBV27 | CASSSQGAAFF
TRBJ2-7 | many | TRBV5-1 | CASSPDGQTTKQYF
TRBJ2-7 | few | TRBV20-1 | CSARDLRAYYEQYF
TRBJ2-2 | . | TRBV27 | CASSFMAGGLPGSCFF
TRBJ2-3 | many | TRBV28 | CASSPWVSGVSDTQYF
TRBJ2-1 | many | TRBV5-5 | CASSPGSSYNEQFF
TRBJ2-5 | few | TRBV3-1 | CASSQISGKESETQYF
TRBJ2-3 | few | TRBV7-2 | CASRPGLAGNTQYF
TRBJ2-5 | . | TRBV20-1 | CSARDRGSEETQYF
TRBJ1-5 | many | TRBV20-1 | CSAISGGNQPQHF
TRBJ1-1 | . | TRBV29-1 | CSVASAWDTEAFF
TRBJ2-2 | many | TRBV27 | CTSTTGPNTGELFF
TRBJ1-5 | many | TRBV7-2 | CASSLVRDQPQHF
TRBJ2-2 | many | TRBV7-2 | CASSHTSTTGELFF
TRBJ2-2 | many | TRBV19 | CASSIGDRGTGELFF
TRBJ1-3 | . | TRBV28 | CASRPPSGNTIYF
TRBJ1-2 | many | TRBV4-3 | CASSPGRAYGYTF
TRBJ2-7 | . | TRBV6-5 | CASSYSGSGRASEQYF
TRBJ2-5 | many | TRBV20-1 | CSAASGGQETQYF
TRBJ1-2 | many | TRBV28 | CASSSQGNYGYTF
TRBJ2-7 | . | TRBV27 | CASSLVRGARKEQYF
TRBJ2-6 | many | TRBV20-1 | CSAPWTPGANVLTF
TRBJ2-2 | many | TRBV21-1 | CASSKSTSGRAGSAGELFF
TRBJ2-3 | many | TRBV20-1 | CSARDLPSGRTPDTQYF
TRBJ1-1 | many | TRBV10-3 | CASMAGLSTEAFF
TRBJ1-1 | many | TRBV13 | CASSIRDSRAGAFF